This T cell receptor (beta chain) was documented in a study of T cells in Graves' hyperthyroidism and ophthalmopathy. Overall study results and limits: Appearing also in blood were most of the thyroid clonotypes expanded above 0.001. The model anticipated ophthalmopathy a median approximately six months pre-onset.

Trimming shortened V by 4 bases and J by 4 bases, and 11 bases separated the two germline ends. Per the germline V gene, CDR1 is SGHKS and CDR2 is YYEKEE (reference sequence). The CDR3 runs to 13 residues. This clonotype was counted between two and nine times. Its antigen is unidentified. Orbital computed tomography, thyroid ultrasound, serum thyroxine and TRAb, and clinical symptoms together informed the diagnoses. The PBMCs studied were ones that came from 9 to 10 ml fresh peripheral blood. Amplified TCR beta CDR3 regions derived from RNA transcripts. First-round RT-PCR targeting the TCR CDR3 was performed with the HTBI primer set. From the multiplex PCR reads, TCRdb called clonotypes with MiXCR, one entry per CDR3 protein. The data show hundreds of thousands of distinct CDR3 sequences, around a fifth seen once.

This TCR derives from a woman aged 70-85 years with Graves' ophthalmopathy. The V call is TRBV5-5, the J call TRBJ1-2, with unresolved D. Sequenced input: blood. The DNA of the CDR3 is TGTGCCAGCAGCCACGGACGGGGCTATGGCTACACCTTC. Translation gives CASSHGRGYGYTF.